These 12 T cell receptor beta chains were all obtained from the same sample, sequenced in a study of low-dose radiotherapy and immunotherapy resistance in tumors. Alpha- and beta-chain coverage of first-strand cDNA came from TRAV- and TRBV-specific primers. TCR amplification ran roughly 21 PCR cycles using constant-region and V-primer adapter primers. TCRdb reanalysed the reads using MiXCR and keeps one entry per CDR3 protein. The sample has approximately 6,300 distinct CDR3 sequences, around 83% seen once; the top ten hold approximately 6.1%. Receptor source: a human donor with advanced metastatic prostate, ovarian, gallbladder or colorectal cancer (not recorded which). This table probably holds off-target reads from a library built for another chain.

V is TRBV30 and J is TRBJ2-7, with D possibly matching TRBD1 (6 bases). CDR1 and CDR2 (germline): GTSNPN, SVGIG (reference sequence). CDR3 length equals 13 residues. Trimming cost V 5 bases and J 7 bases, with 18 bases left between them. CDR3 in amino acids: CAWGPGTPEEQYF. CDR3 DNA: TGTGCCTGGGGACCCGGGACACCCGAAGAGCAGTACTTC.

The rearrangement links TRBV28 to TRBJ2-5, with D unresolved. In germline, CDR1 is MDHEN, CDR2 SYDVKM. The CDR3 is 12 residues long. V dropped 8 bases and J dropped 3 bases, with 10 bases sitting between them. The CDR3 here is CASQTAKETQYF. For the CDR3, the DNA is TGTGCCAGCCAAACCGCAAAAGAGACCCAGTACTTC.

CDR3 in DNA: TGTGCCAGGGCAGACATGAACACTGAAGCTTTCTTT. The encoded protein is CARADMNTEAFF. This chain joins TRBV9 and TRBJ1-1, with D uncertain. The germline V gene has CDR1 SGDLS and CDR2 YYNGEE. V gave up 8 bases and J gave up 0 bases, with 8 bases separating them. The CDR3 contains 12 residues.

The rearrangement links TRBV11-2 to TRBJ2-7; D is uncertain. Germline-derived CDR1 and CDR2 are SGHAT and FQNNGV. The CDR3 is 14 amino acids. Trimming stripped 5 bases from V and 0 bases from J, with 11 bases between. Here the CDR3 reads CASSPGLSSYEQYF. As DNA, the CDR3 is TGTGCCAGCAGCCCGGGTCTCAGCTCCTACGAGCAGTACTTC.

This clonotype was seen a single time. The rearrangement links TRBV20-1 to TRBJ2-7, with D possibly being TRBD1 or TRBD2 (6 bases each). The CDR3 contains 15 residues. From germline, CDR1 is DFQATT and CDR2 SNEGSKA (reference sequence). Trimming pared 1 base from V and 2 bases from J, leaving 15 bases between. The DNA for the CDR3 is TGCAGTGCTAGAGTCGGTGGGGGGCCTGCCTACGAGCAGTACTTC. This translates into CSARVGGGPAYEQYF.

Only a few counts were recorded for this clonotype. The rearrangement links TRBV6-4 to TRBJ2-2, with a weak D call TRBD1 (6 bases). Trimming took 5 bases from V and 2 from J, leaving 9 bases between them. This CDR3 comprises 14 residues. The germline V gene has CDR1 MRHNA and CDR2 SNTAGT. CDR3 DNA: TGTGCCAGCAGTCTCGGGACAAACACCGGGGAGCTGTTTTTT. Translated, it gives CASSLGTNTGELFF.

In this sample, this clonotype turned up a few times. V gene TRBV29-1 combines with J gene TRBJ2-7; TRBD1 matches 8 bases. The junction had 4 bases not matched to a gene; V was cut back by 1 base and J by 2 bases. Germline V gene data show CDR1 as SQVTM and CDR2 as ANQGSEA. The length of the CDR3 is 14 residues. The CDR3 coding sequence is TGCAGCGTTGAAGCGGGACAGGTGACCTACGAGCAGTACTTC. Protein: CSVEAGQVTYEQYF.

J is TRBJ2-5 and V is TRBV2; no clear D. Germline V CDR1 and CDR2: SNHLY, FYNNEI. The CDR3 consists of 11 residues. V dropped 8 bases and J dropped 5 bases, with 9 bases sitting between them. The CDR3 sequence: CASQVRETQYF. The CDR3 region has the DNA TGTGCCAGCCAGGTTCGCGAGACCCAGTACTTC.

The CDR3 sequence: CASSLVLSYEQFF. The CDR3 nucleotides read TGTGCCAGCAGTTTAGTCCTTTCGTATGAGCAGTTCTTC. The J gene is TRBJ2-1, the V gene TRBV12-3 or TRBV12-4; D remains ambiguous. V was trimmed by 1 base and J by 8 bases, leaving 9 bases between them. The CDR3 is 13 amino acids.

This clonotype occurred once. The gene calls are TRBV6-2 or TRBV6-3 and TRBJ2-7; 10 bases align to TRBD2. CDR3 length equals 16 residues. Trimming at V came to 8 bases and at J to 0 bases, leaving 10 bases not matched to a gene. From germline, CDR1 is MNHEY and CDR2 SVGEGT. In nucleotides, the CDR3 is TGTGCCAGCCCCGAAAAGGGACTAGCGCTCTCCTACGAGCAGTACTTC. Its translation is CASPEKGLALSYEQYF.

V gene TRBV7-6 combines with J gene TRBJ2-2, with D perhaps matching TRBD1 or TRBD2 (5 bases each). V was cut by 5 bases and J by 4 bases, with 11 bases left in between. CDR3 length: 14 amino acids. Germline CDR1 reads SGHVS; CDR2 reads FNYEAQ. CDR3 bases: TGTGCCAGCAGCCCCGGGACCATCACCGGGGAGCTGTTTTTT. This codes for CASSPGTITGELFF.

This clonotype was seen a single time. The rearrangement joins TRBV29-1 to TRBJ1-2, with a weak D call TRBD1 (6 bases). CDR3 length equals 12 residues. Trimming left V 3 bases short and J 8 bases short, with 13 bases between. CDR1 and CDR2 (germline): SQVTM, ANQGSEA. CDR3: CSVEARGSGYTF. The CDR3 DNA follows: TGCAGCGTTGAGGCGAGGGGGAGCGGCTACACCTTC.